The 11 T cell receptor beta chains reported below all come from one sample, sequenced in a study of Graves' ophthalmopathy and Graves' hyperthyroidism. Investigators amplified TCR beta CDR3 regions from RNA transcripts. Investigators did first-round RT-PCR with HTBI primers, then second-round multiplex PCR. A single record per CDR3 protein comes from TCRdb applying MiXCR to the multiplex PCR reads. The sample includes hundreds of thousands of distinct CDR3 sequences, over 20% seen only once; the top ten take under 3%. Sequences were obtained from peripheral blood. The receptors stem from a woman aged 18-29 years with stable Graves' hyperthyroidism.

The CDR3 loop is CASSYPPRDRTSIYEQYF. In DNA form, the CDR3 reads TGTGCCAGCAGTTACCCACCCCGGGACAGGACCTCCATCTACGAGCAGTACTTC. This chain links TRBV6-2 or TRBV6-3 with TRBJ2-7; 8 positions agree with TRBD1. Germline CDR1 reads MNHEY; CDR2 reads SVGEGT. The trim removed 2 bases at V and 3 bases at J, leaving 15 bases unmatched. The CDR3 loop spans 18 amino acids.

The table lists this clonotype with many counts. The chain joins TRBV7-3 to TRBJ2-3; D not certain. CDR1 and CDR2 from the germline V gene are SGHTA and FQGTGA. The ends were cut back, 2 bases at V and 2 bases at J, with 11 bases in the middle. The CDR3 covers 15 residues. The CDR3 region is CASSLSGPHTDTQYF. In DNA, the CDR3 is TGTGCCAGCAGCTTATCCGGGCCACACACAGATACGCAGTATTTT.

This clonotype was detected a few times. The junction departs from germline at one end; a sequencing error may be responsible. CDR3 residues: CASSLADNLLNIKYF. CDR3 coding DNA: TGTGCCAGCAGTTTAGCAGACAATCTCCTAAACATTAAGTACTTC. The rearrangement joins TRBV28 to TRBJ2-4, with no clear D. The germline V gene has CDR1 MDHEN and CDR2 SYDVKM. The CDR3 is 15 amino acids.

This clonotype was recorded at least ten times. The chain has TRBV6-2 or TRBV6-3 and TRBJ2-7; 8 bases match TRBD2. V shed 4 bases, J shed 0 bases, and the junction held 5 bases outside the gene matches. Germline V gene lookup returns CDR1 MNHEY and CDR2 SVGEGT. The CDR3 sequence is 15 residues long. The CDR3 region is CASSSGLAPSYEQYF. As DNA, the CDR3 is TGTGCCAGCAGTTCCGGACTAGCCCCCTCCTACGAGCAGTACTTC.

The chain is built from TRBV28 and TRBJ2-5, with 12 bases fitting TRBD2. Per germline, CDR1 MDHEN and CDR2 SYDVKM. V was pared by 8 bases and J by 0 bases, with 13 bases of the junction left unmatched. This CDR3 has 18 amino acids. For the CDR3, the DNA is TGTGCCAGCGCCGCAGGAGGACTAGCGGGGCACGACCAAGAGACCCAGTACTTC. Its protein product is CASAAGGLAGHDQETQYF. Full variable domain (outside the CDR3, taken from reference TRBV28 and TRBJ2-5): DVKVTQSSRYLVKRTGEKVFLECVQDMDHENMFWYRQDPGLGLRLIYFSYDVKMKEKGDIPEGYSVSREKKERFSLILESASTNQTSMYLCASAAGGLAGHDQETQYFGPGTRLLVL.

The chain employs TRBV11-2 and TRBJ2-5; 12 bases are a match to TRBD2. V gave up 6 bases and J gave up 3 bases; unmatched junction bases: 5. CDR1 is SGHAT and CDR2 is FQNNGV in the germline V gene. CDR3 length: 15 amino acids. The CDR3 nucleotides are TGTGCCAGCAGTCATAGGACTAGCGGGAAAGAGACCCAGTACTTC. Translated, it gives CASSHRTSGKETQYF.

In this sample, this clonotype turned up many times. The genes are TRBV20-1 and TRBJ2-7; D is perhaps TRBD2 (5 bases). The germline V and J ends were trimmed by 4 bases and 6 bases, with 13 bases remaining between them. The CDR3 consists of 12 residues. The germline V gene encodes CDR1 DFQATT and CDR2 SNEGSKA (reference sequence). The CDR3 nucleotides read TGCAGTGCTACATGGCTAGCAGGCGAGCAGTACTTC. This encodes CSATWLAGEQYF.

This clonotype was found many times. This chain joins TRBV28 and TRBJ2-6; D gene uncertain. V dropped 6 bases and J dropped 0 bases, with 15 bases sitting between them. Germline CDR1 MDHEN, CDR2 SYDVKM. The CDR3 runs 17 residues. CDR3 DNA: TGTGCCAGCAGGAAGGATTCCATTAACTCTGGGGCCAACGTCCTGACTTTC. This sequence encodes CASRKDSINSGANVLTF. Using reference TRBV28 and TRBJ2-6 for the parts outside the CDR3, the full variable domain is DVKVTQSSRYLVKRTGEKVFLECVQDMDHENMFWYRQDPGLGLRLIYFSYDVKMKEKGDIPEGYSVSREKKERFSLILESASTNQTSMYLCASRKDSINSGANVLTFGAGSRLTVL.

The genes are TRBV27 and TRBJ2-7; D is undetermined. The CDR3 has 14 amino acids. CDR1 and CDR2 from the germline V gene are MNHEY and SMNVEV (reference sequence). V was cut by 5 bases and J by 7 bases, with 18 bases left in between. CDR3 sequence: CASSPHGGEYEQYF. Here the CDR3 DNA reads TGTGCCAGCAGTCCTCATGGCGGCGAGTATGAGCAGTACTTC.

This clonotype occurred many times. V is TRBV19 and J is TRBJ1-2, with D possibly matching TRBD1 (6 bases). The V end lost 3 bases, the J end lost 0 bases, and 17 bases lay between the germline ends. Germline CDR1 is LNHDA and CDR2 is SQIVND (reference sequence). The CDR3 spans 17 residues. CDR3 sequence (DNA): TGTGCCAGTAGTATCCTGGCGACAGGCGCTGCTAACTATGGCTACACCTTC. Encoded protein: CASSILATGAANYGYTF. Using reference TRBV19 and TRBJ1-2 for the parts outside the CDR3, the full variable domain is DGGITQSPKYLFRKEGQNVTLSCEQNLNHDAMYWYRQDPGQGLRLIYYSQIVNDFQKGDIAEGYSVSREKKESFPLTVTSAQKNPTAFYLCASSILATGAANYGYTFGSGTRLTVV.

The chain recombines TRBV6-5 with TRBJ2-7, with a tentative D call TRBD1 (7 bases). CDR1 is MNHEY and CDR2 is SVGAGI in the germline V gene. The CDR3 is 14 residues long. V was trimmed by 4 bases and J by 7 bases, leaving 17 bases between them. The CDR3 spells CASSWGDSSSEQYF. In nucleotides, the CDR3 is TGTGCCAGCAGTTGGGGGGACAGCTCTTCGGAGCAGTACTTC.